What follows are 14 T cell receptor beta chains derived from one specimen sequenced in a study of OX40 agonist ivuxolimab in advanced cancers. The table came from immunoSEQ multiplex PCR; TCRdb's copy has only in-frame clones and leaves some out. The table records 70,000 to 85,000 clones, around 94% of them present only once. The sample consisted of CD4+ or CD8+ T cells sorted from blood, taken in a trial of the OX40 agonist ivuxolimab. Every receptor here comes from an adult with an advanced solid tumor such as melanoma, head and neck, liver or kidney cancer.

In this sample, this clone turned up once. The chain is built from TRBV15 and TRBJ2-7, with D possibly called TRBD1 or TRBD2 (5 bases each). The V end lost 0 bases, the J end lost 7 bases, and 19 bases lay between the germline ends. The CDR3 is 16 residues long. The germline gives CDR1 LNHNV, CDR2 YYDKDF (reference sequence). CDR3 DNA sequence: TGTGCCACCAGCAGAGATCGGGGCAGAAAGTCGGGGGAGCAGTACTTC. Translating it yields CATSRDRGRKSGEQYF.

As DNA, the CDR3 is TGTGCCAGCAGAGAGGGGTGGGGCAGTTTTGGCTACACCTTC. As protein: CASREGWGSFGYTF. The chain employs TRBV27 and TRBJ1-2, with TRBD1 as a possible D gene (5 bases). Germline CDR1 MNHEY, CDR2 SMNVEV (reference sequence). This CDR3 is built from 14 residues. The V gene lost 6 bases and the J gene lost 7 bases, with 18 bases spanning the gap.

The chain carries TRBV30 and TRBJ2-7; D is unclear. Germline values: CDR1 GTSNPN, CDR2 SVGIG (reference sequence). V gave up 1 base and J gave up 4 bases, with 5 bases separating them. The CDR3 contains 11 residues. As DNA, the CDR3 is TGTGCCTGGAGTGACGGGTACGAGCAGTACTTC. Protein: CAWSDGYEQYF. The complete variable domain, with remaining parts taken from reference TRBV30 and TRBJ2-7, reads SQTIHQWPATLVQPVGSPLSLECTVEGTSNPNLYWYRQAAGRGLQLLFYSVGIGQISSEVPQNLSASRPQDRQFILSSKKLLLSDSGFYLCAWSDGYEQYFGPGTRLTVT.

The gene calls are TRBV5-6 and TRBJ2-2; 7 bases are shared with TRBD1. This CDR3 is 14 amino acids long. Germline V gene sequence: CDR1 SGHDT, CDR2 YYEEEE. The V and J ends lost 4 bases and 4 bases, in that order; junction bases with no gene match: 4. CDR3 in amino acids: CASSPTGFTGELFF. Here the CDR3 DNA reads TGTGCCAGCAGCCCGACAGGGTTCACCGGGGAGCTGTTTTTT.

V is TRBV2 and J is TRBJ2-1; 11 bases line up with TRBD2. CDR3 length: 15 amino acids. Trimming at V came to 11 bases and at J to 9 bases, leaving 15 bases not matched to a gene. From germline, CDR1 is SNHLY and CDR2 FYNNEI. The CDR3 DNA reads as TGTGCCTCGAGTGAGACTAGCGGGATTGGGAGTGAGCAGTTCTTC. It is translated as CASSETSGIGSEQFF.

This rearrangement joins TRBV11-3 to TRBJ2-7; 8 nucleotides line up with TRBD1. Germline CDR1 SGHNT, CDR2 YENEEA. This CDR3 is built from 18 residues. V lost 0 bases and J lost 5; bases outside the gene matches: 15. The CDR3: CASSLDRSGDRCSNEQYF. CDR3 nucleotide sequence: TGTGCCAGCAGCTTAGACCGGTCGGGGGACAGGTGCAGCAACGAGCAGTACTTC.

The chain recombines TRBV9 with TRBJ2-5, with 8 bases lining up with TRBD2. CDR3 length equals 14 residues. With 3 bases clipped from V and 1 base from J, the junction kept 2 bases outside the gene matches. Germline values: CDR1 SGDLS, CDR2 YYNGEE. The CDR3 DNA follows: TGTGCCAGCAGCGATAGCGGGGCCCAAGAGACCCAGTACTTC. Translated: CASSDSGAQETQYF.

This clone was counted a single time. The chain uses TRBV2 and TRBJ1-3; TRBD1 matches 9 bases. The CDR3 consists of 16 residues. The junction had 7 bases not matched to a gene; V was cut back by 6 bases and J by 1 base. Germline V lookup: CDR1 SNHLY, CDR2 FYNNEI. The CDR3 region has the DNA TGTGCCAGCAGACTCCCCGGGACAGGGTCTGGAAACACCATATATTTT. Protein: CASRLPGTGSGNTIYF.

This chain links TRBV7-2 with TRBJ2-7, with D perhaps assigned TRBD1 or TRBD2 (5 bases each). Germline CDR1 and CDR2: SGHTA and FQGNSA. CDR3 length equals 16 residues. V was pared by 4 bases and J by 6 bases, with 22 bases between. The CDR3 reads CASSSQTDILGVEQYF. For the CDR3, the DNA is TGTGCCAGCAGCTCTCAAACGGACATCCTGGGGGTCGAGCAGTACTTC.

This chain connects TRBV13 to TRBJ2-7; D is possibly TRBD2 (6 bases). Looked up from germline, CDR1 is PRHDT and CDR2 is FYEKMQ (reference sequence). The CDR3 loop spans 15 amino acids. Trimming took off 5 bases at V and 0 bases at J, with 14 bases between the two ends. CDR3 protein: CASSAIAGSSYEQYF. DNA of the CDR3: TGTGCCAGCAGCGCGATCGCGGGGAGCTCCTACGAGCAGTACTTC.

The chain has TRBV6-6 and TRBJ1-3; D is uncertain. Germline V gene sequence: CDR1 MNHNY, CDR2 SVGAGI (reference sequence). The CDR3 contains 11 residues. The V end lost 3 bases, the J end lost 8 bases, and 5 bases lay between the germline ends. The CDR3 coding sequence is TGTGCCAGCAGTTATGGGGACACCATATATTTT. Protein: CASSYGDTIYF.

The CDR3 loop reads CASLRTGGTDTQYF. In DNA form, the CDR3 reads TGTGCCAGCCTACGGACAGGGGGCACAGATACGCAGTATTTT. This chain connects TRBV28 to TRBJ2-3, with 9 nucleotides matching TRBD1. The CDR3 is 14 residues long. The germline gives CDR1 MDHEN, CDR2 SYDVKM. The ends lost 8 bases at V and 1 base at J; junction bases unmatched: 4.

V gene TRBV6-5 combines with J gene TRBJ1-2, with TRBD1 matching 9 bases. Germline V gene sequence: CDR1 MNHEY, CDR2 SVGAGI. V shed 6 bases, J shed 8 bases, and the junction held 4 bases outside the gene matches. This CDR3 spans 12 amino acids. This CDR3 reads CASRTGGWGYTF. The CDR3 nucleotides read TGTGCCAGCAGGACAGGGGGTTGGGGCTACACCTTC.

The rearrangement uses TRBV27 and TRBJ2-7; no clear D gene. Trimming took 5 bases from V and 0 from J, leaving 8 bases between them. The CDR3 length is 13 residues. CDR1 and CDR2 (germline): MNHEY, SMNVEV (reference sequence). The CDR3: CASSAFSSYEQYF. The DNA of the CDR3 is TGTGCCAGCAGTGCTTTCAGCTCCTACGAGCAGTACTTC.